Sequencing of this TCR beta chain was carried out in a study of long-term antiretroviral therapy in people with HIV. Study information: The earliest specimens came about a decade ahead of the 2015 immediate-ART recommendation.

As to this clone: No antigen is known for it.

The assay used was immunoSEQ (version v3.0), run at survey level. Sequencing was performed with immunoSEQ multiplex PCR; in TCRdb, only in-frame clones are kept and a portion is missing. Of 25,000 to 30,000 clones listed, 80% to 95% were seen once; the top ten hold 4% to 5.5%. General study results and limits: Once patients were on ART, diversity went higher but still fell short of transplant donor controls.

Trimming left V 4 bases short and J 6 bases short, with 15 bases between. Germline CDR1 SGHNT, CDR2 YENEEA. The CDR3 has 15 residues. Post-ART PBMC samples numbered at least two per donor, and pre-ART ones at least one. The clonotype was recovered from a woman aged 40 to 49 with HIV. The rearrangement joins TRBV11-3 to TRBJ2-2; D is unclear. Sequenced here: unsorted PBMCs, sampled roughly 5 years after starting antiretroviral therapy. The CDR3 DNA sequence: TGTGCCAGCAGCTCACAGACTCTCAATCCCGGGGAGCTGTTTTTT. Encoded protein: CASSSQTLNPGELFF.